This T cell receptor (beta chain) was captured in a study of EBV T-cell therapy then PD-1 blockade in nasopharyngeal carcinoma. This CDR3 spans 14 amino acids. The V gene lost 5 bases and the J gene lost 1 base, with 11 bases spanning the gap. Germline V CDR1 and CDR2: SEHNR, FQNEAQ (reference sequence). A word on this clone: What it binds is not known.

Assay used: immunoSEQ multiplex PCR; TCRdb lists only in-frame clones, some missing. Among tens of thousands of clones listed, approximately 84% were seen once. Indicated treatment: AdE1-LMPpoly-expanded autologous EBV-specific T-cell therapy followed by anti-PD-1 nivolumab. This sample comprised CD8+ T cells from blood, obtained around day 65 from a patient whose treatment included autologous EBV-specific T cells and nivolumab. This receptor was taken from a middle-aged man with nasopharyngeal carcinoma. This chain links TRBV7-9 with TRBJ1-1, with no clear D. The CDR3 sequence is CASSPRQANTEAFF. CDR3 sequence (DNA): TGTGCCAGCAGCCCCCGGCAGGCGAACACTGAAGCTTTCTTT.